Below are 23 T cell receptor beta chains sequenced from a single sample in a study of cytomegalovirus exposure and HLA in healthy donors. The PCR was carried out with 60 Vbeta primers and 13 Jbeta primers. The method was immunoSEQ multiplex PCR; TCRdb's version includes in-frame clones alone and lacks a portion of them. The sample includes roughly 86,000 clones, 60% to 85% of them seen just once. Input material: PBMCs. These receptors all stem from a man aged 50-60 years in good health and CMV-seropositive.

The V call is TRBV27, the J call TRBJ2-5, with D perhaps TRBD1 (6 bases). The end of the DNA is better explained by TRBJ2-7, so the J call may be wrong. The CDR3 runs 13 residues. Per germline, CDR1 MNHEY and CDR2 SMNVEV (reference sequence). The CDR3 region has the DNA TGTGCCAGCAGTTACGACAGGACCTACGAGCAGTACTTC. The encoded protein is CASSYDRTYEQYF.

The V and J genes are TRBV5-1 and TRBJ1-1; 8 bases are shared with TRBD1. CDR1 is SGHRS, CDR2 YFSETQ, per germline. The CDR3 consists of 15 residues. Losses at the gene ends were 3 bases for V and 3 bases for J; bases not matched to a gene: 7. Written as DNA, the CDR3 is TGCGCCAGCAGCTGGAAGACAGGGGCGGACACTGAAGCTTTCTTT. It encodes CASSWKTGADTEAFF.

The chain joins TRBV7-6 to TRBJ2-5, with a possible D match to TRBD2 (6 bases). Near its end, the DNA agrees better with TRBJ2-7, so the J call may be wrong. The CDR3 is 16 amino acids. CDR1 and CDR2 (germline): SGHVS, FNYEAQ. This chain's CDR3 is CASSQSGGRTTYEQYF. In DNA, the CDR3 is TGTGCCAGCAGCCAAAGTGGGGGGAGAACAACCTACGAGCAGTACTTC.

The chain couples TRBV27 to TRBJ2-2; the match to TRBD1 covers 7 bases. V shed 7 bases, J shed 7 bases, and the junction held 9 bases outside the gene matches. The CDR3 totals 14 residues. The germline CDR1 and CDR2 sequences are MNHEY and SMNVEV (reference sequence). The CDR3 sequence is CASKLGGQYGELFF. DNA for the CDR3: TGTGCCAGCAAGTTAGGGGGACAGTACGGGGAGCTGTTTTTT.

This clone showed up just a few times. The chain carries TRBV11-2 and TRBJ2-3; D gene ambiguous. The CDR3 covers 12 residues. V was trimmed by 5 bases and J by 6 bases, leaving 9 bases between them. The germline CDR1 and CDR2 sequences are SGHAT and FQNNGV. CDR3 sequence reads: CASSGDHDTQYF. The CDR3 DNA reads TGTGCCAGCAGCGGAGACCACGATACGCAGTATTTT.

The chain links TRBV27 to TRBJ2-7; D remains unclear. This CDR3 has 13 amino acids. V was cut by 2 bases and J by 2 bases, with 7 bases left in between. Germline CDR1 and CDR2: MNHEY and SMNVEV (reference sequence). The DNA for the CDR3 is TGTGCCAGCAGTTTAGGTAGAGCCTACGAGCAGTACTTC. It is translated as CASSLGRAYEQYF.

For this clone: Relative to the germline gene, one junction end is altered; a read error may explain this. This rearrangement joins TRBV7-2 to TRBJ1-1; 10 nucleotides match TRBD1. This CDR3 spans 14 amino acids. In germline, CDR1 is SGHTA, CDR2 FQGNSA. DNA for the CDR3: TGTGCCAGCAGCACCGACAGGGGGCATACTGAATCTTTCTTT. Translating it yields CASSTDRGHTESFF.

The rearrangement links TRBV6-6 to TRBJ1-1, with 7 bases identical to TRBD1. CDR3 length equals 13 residues. V lost 6 bases and J lost 1; bases outside the gene matches: 2. Germline V CDR1 and CDR2: MNHNY, SVGAGI (reference sequence). The CDR3 DNA is TGTGCCAGCAGGACAGGGACGAACACTGAAGCTTTCTTT. As protein: CASRTGTNTEAFF.

The chain recombines TRBV7-9 with TRBJ2-2; D gene ambiguous. The germline CDR1 and CDR2 sequences are SEHNR and FQNEAQ (reference sequence). The CDR3 length is 15 residues. Between the trimmed V and J ends, which lost 5 bases and 6 bases, there was a span of 16 bases. CDR3 in amino acids: CASSPLSRVAGELFF. The CDR3 DNA follows: TGTGCCAGCAGCCCCTTGTCCCGAGTGGCCGGGGAGCTGTTTTTT.

To note about this clone: At one of its ends the junction is not consistent with the germline gene, which may arise from a read error. The CDR3 is CASSSRSYGYPF. CDR3 bases: TGTGCCAGTAGTTCAAGGAGCTATGGCTACCCCTTC. J is TRBJ1-2 and V is TRBV19; D uncertain. The germline V gene encodes CDR1 LNHDA and CDR2 SQIVND (reference sequence). The CDR3 has 12 residues.

CDR3 sequence (DNA): TGTGCCTGGGGGGCACACAATAGCAATCAGCCCCAGCATTTT. Its protein is CAWGAHNSNQPQHF. This chain links TRBV30 with TRBJ1-5, with TRBD1 as a possible D gene (5 bases). Germline V CDR1 and CDR2: GTSNPN, SVGIG (reference sequence). The CDR3 totals 14 residues. Trimming pared 5 bases from V and 0 bases from J, leaving 11 bases between.

For the CDR3, the DNA is TGTGCCAGCGACAGGGGGCGAGCCTATGGCTACACCTTC. It yields the protein CASDRGRAYGYTF. The rearrangement uses TRBV5-5 and TRBJ1-2, with 10 bases lining up with TRBD1. J gave up 4 bases and V 7 bases, and 4 bases lay outside the gene matches. Germline CDR1 SGHKS, CDR2 YYEKEE (reference sequence). This CDR3 region has 13 residues.

In this sample, this clone turned up a few times. This chain connects TRBV28 to TRBJ1-1; no firm D call. The CDR3 length is 12 residues. Germline V gene lookup returns CDR1 MDHEN and CDR2 SYDVKM. Trimming took 6 bases from V and 3 from J, leaving 8 bases between them. The CDR3 here is CASRAGYTEAFF. Written as DNA, the CDR3 is TGTGCCAGCAGAGCGGGCTACACTGAAGCTTTCTTT.

This clone has more than one count but fewer than ten. The chain joins TRBV27 to TRBJ2-5; 11 bases agree with TRBD2. After removal of 6 bases from V and 5 bases from J, the junction contained 14 bases not matched to a gene. CDR3 size: 17 residues. The germline gives CDR1 MNHEY, CDR2 SMNVEV (reference sequence). Here the CDR3 DNA reads TGTGCCAGCAGGGGGGGGTTAGCGGGGGGGCACGGGGAGACCCAGTACTTC. This encodes CASRGGLAGGHGETQYF.

The chain joins TRBV27 to TRBJ2-6; 7 bases line up with TRBD1. V lost 6 bases and J lost 1; bases outside the gene matches: 12. Germline lookup yields CDR1 MNHEY and CDR2 SMNVEV (reference sequence). The CDR3 sequence is 18 residues long. This chain's CDR3 is CASSLTGTASSGANVLTF. The CDR3 coding sequence is TGTGCCAGCAGCCTCACCGGGACAGCGTCATCTGGGGCCAACGTCCTGACTTTC.

The chain recombines TRBV21-1 with TRBJ2-5; the table names TRBD2, a call not compared with the DNA. TRBV21-1 is flagged as a pseudogene. This CDR3 comprises 13 residues. DNA of the CDR3: TGTGCCAGCAGCGGGGGGGCTGGTGAGACCCAGTACTTC. Its translation: CASSGGAGETQYF.

V is TRBV7-2 and J is TRBJ1-3; D gene uncertain. CDR1 and CDR2 from the germline V gene are SGHTA and FQGNSA. V shed 5 bases and J shed 0 bases, with 14 bases lying between them. The CDR3 is 16 amino acids. In DNA, the CDR3 is TGTGCCAGCAGCCCCTACAACAGACCCTCTGGAAACACCATATATTTT. As protein: CASSPYNRPSGNTIYF.

This clone is a singleton in its sample. This chain links TRBV6-6 with TRBJ1-1; tentatively, D is TRBD1 (5 bases). The CDR3 contains 12 residues. V was trimmed by 7 bases and J by 7 bases, leaving 13 bases between them. Germline CDR1 MNHNY, CDR2 SVGAGI (reference sequence). CDR3 bases: TGTGCCAGCACGATACAAACAGGTGAAGCTTTCTTT. It translates to CASTIQTGEAFF.

This rearrangement joins TRBV4-1 to TRBJ1-2; 8 positions match TRBD1. This CDR3 region has 14 residues. The J segment lost 8 bases and the V segment lost 1 base, leaving 6 bases of the junction unmatched. The germline gives CDR1 MGHRA, CDR2 YSYEKL. CDR3 bases: TGCGCCAGCAGCCAAGGTAGGACAGGGCAAGGCTACACCTTC. Protein sequence: CASSQGRTGQGYTF.

The rearrangement uses TRBV6-4 and TRBJ1-5; D is undetermined. This CDR3 comprises 18 residues. The V and J ends lost 6 bases and 0 bases respectively, with 21 bases between them. Germline V gives CDR1 MRHNA, CDR2 SNTAGT. CDR3: CASSATVLAEYSNQPQHF. The CDR3 nucleotides read TGTGCCAGCAGCGCGACGGTCCTCGCGGAGTATAGCAATCAGCCCCAGCATTTT.

This clone has a handful of counts. This rearrangement joins TRBV10-3 to TRBJ1-2; D ambiguous. This CDR3 comprises 11 residues. Germline CDR1 and CDR2: ENHRY and SYGVKD. Trimming took off 8 bases at V and 5 bases at J, with 9 bases between the two ends. CDR3 nucleotide sequence: TGTGCCATCTCGGGTCTATATGGCTACACCTTC. This encodes CAISGLYGYTF.

With respect to this clone: The junction and the germline gene differ at one end; a read error may be behind it. The rearrangement links TRBV30 to TRBJ1-5; D possibly corresponds to TRBD1 (5 bases). Germline loops: CDR1 GTSNPN, CDR2 SVGIG (reference sequence). The CDR3 runs 14 residues. The DNA for the CDR3 is TGTGCCTGGGGGGACTTATTAAGCAATCAGCCCCAGAATTTT. It specifies CAWGDLLSNQPQNF.

The chain recombines TRBV19 with TRBJ1-1; 8 bases align to TRBD1. Germline-derived CDR1 and CDR2 are LNHDA and SQIVND (reference sequence). This CDR3 region has 15 residues. Losses at the gene ends were 6 bases for V and 3 bases for J; bases not matched to a gene: 9. CDR3 sequence reads: CASRGGQAGDTEAFF. Written as DNA, the CDR3 is TGTGCCAGTAGGGGGGGACAGGCAGGGGACACTGAAGCTTTCTTT. The complete variable domain, with remaining parts taken from reference TRBV19 and TRBJ1-1, reads DGGITQSPKYLFRKEGQNVTLSCEQNLNHDAMYWYRQDPGQGLRLIYYSQIVNDFQKGDIAEGYSVSREKKESFPLTVTSAQKNPTAFYLCASRGGQAGDTEAFFGQGTRLTVV.